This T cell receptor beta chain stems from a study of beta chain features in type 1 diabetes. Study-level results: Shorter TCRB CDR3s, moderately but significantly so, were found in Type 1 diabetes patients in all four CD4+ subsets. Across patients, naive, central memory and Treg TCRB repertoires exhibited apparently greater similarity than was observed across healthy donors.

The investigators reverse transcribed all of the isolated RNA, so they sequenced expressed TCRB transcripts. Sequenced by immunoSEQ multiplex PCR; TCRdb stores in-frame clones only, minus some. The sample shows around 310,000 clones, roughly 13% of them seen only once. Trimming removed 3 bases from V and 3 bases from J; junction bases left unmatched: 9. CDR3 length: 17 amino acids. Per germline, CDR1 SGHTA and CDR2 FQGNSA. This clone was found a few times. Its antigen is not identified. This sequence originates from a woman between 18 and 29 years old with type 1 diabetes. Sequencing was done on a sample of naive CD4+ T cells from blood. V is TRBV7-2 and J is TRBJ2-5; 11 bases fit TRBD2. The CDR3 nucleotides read TGTGCCAGCAGCTTTCGGCTAGCGGGAGGATCGGAAGAGACCCAGTACTTC. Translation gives CASSFRLAGGSEETQYF.